The 20 T cell receptor beta chains below all came from one sample that was sequenced in a study of cytomegalovirus exposure and HLA in healthy donors. The PCR employed 60 Vbeta primers together with 13 Jbeta primers. The method was immunoSEQ multiplex PCR; TCRdb's version includes in-frame clones alone and lacks a portion of them. This sample's table has 35,000 or so clones. The sequenced sample consisted of PBMCs. The receptors come from a middle-aged man in good health and CMV-seropositive.

The genes are TRBV6-1 and TRBJ1-1, with D possibly TRBD1 on 5 matching bases. The length of the CDR3 is 14 residues. CDR1 is MNHNS, CDR2 SASEGT, per germline. CDR3 sequence: CANSPPRRGTEAFF. The CDR3 nucleotides read TGTGCTAACTCCCCCCCGAGAAGGGGAACTGAAGCTTTCTTT.

The V call is TRBV19, the J call TRBJ2-5; tentative D call: TRBD1 (5 bases). Trimming shortened V by 3 bases and J by 5 bases, and 10 bases separated the two germline ends. Per germline, CDR1 LNHDA and CDR2 SQIVND (reference sequence). This CDR3 has 13 residues. This CDR3 is CASSMLGVETQYF. Written as DNA, the CDR3 is TGTGCCAGTAGTATGTTAGGGGTGGAGACCCAGTACTTC.

V and J are TRBV4-3 and TRBJ2-3; a weak D match, TRBD1 (6 bases). V gave up 4 bases and J gave up 4 bases, with 15 bases separating them. This CDR3 comprises 15 residues. Germline V gives CDR1 LGHNA, CDR2 YSLEER. For the CDR3, the DNA is TGCGCCAGCAGCCCGGGACAATCCCCACCAGATACGCAGTATTTT. This sequence encodes CASSPGQSPPDTQYF.

V is TRBV7-9 and J is TRBJ1-1; no clear D gene. The germline V gene encodes CDR1 SEHNR and CDR2 FQNEAQ (reference sequence). Trimming removed 3 bases from V and 11 bases from J, with 13 bases in between. This CDR3 contains 12 residues. The CDR3 reads CASSFEGWSAFF. CDR3 bases: TGTGCCAGCAGCTTTGAGGGTTGGAGTGCTTTCTTT.

J is TRBJ1-4 and V is TRBV5-1; the D gene is possibly TRBD1 (5 bases). Germline V gene data show CDR1 as SGHRS and CDR2 as YFSETQ. The CDR3 runs to 15 residues. V dropped 3 bases and J dropped 5 bases, with 14 bases sitting between them. CDR3 protein: CASSSGGGSNEKLFF. Here the CDR3 DNA reads TGCGCCAGCAGCTCCGGGGGGGGGTCGAATGAAAAACTGTTTTTT.

This rearrangement joins TRBV30 to TRBJ1-2, with 7 bases aligning to TRBD1. The germline V gene has CDR1 GTSNPN and CDR2 SVGIG (reference sequence). CDR3 length: 14 residues. V shed 3 bases and J 5 bases; nucleotides not matched to a gene: 9. CDR3 sequence: CAWRPDRAGYGYTF. In DNA, the CDR3 is TGTGCCTGGAGACCAGACAGGGCCGGTTATGGCTACACCTTC.

The chain links TRBV7-3 to TRBJ2-1, with D perhaps TRBD2 (6 bases). Trimming removed 6 bases at V and 9 bases at J, with 12 bases between. The CDR3 runs 12 residues. CDR1 is SGHTA, CDR2 FQGTGA, per germline. This chain's CDR3 is CASSRLEGEQFF. DNA of the CDR3: TGTGCCAGCAGTAGACTAGAAGGTGAGCAGTTCTTC.

This sequence joins TRBV7-8 and TRBJ2-7; 9 bases align to TRBD1. In germline, CDR1 is SGHVS, CDR2 FQNEAQ. This CDR3 has 18 residues. The V gene end was trimmed by 5 bases and the J gene end by 0 bases; junction bases not matched to a gene: 14. The chain's CDR3 is CASSHRDRVASDSYEQYF. As DNA, the CDR3 is TGTGCCAGCAGCCACCGGGACAGGGTGGCTAGCGACTCCTACGAGCAGTACTTC.

V and J are TRBV7-9 and TRBJ2-2, with 10 bases aligning to TRBD1. CDR3 size: 16 residues. CDR1 is SEHNR, CDR2 FQNEAQ, per germline (reference sequence). V gave up 5 bases and J gave up 4 bases; unmatched junction bases: 7. The CDR3 DNA sequence: TGTGCCAGCAGCCCCGGGACAGGGGTCGTCACCGGGGAGCTGTTTTTT. It is translated as CASSPGTGVVTGELFF.

The V and J genes are TRBV28 and TRBJ2-7, with D perhaps matching TRBD1 (6 bases). Trimming shortened V by 3 bases and J by 7 bases, and 16 bases separated the two germline ends. The CDR3 contains 14 residues. In germline, CDR1 is MDHEN, CDR2 SYDVKM. In DNA form, the CDR3 reads TGTGCCAGCAGTTTTAGCACCTCACAGGGTGAGCAGTACTTC. It is translated as CASSFSTSQGEQYF.

The chain has TRBV7-2 and TRBJ1-2; 8 bases agree with TRBD1. This CDR3 contains 15 residues. CDR1 is SGHTA and CDR2 is FQGNSA in the germline V gene. The V gene end was trimmed by 4 bases and the J gene end by 5 bases; junction bases not matched to a gene: 9. The CDR3 region is CASSWGGQGGYGYTF. In nucleotides, the CDR3 is TGTGCCAGCAGCTGGGGAGGACAGGGAGGATATGGCTACACCTTC.

The rearrangement links TRBV11-3 to TRBJ2-5, with TRBD1 matching 10 bases. Trimming cost V 5 bases and J 2 bases; bases outside gene matches: 5. The CDR3 length is 15 residues. Germline V gene data show CDR1 as SGHNT and CDR2 as YENEEA. The CDR3 coding sequence is TGTGCCAGCAGCCTCAGGACAGGGGGGCAAGAGACCCAGTACTTC. Translated: CASSLRTGGQETQYF.

This chain connects TRBV7-6 to TRBJ2-1; D remains unclear. The germline V and J ends were trimmed by 0 bases and 3 bases, with 6 bases remaining between them. CDR1 SGHVS and CDR2 FNYEAQ come from the germline V gene. The CDR3 totals 14 residues. CDR3: CASSLANSYNEQFF. Here the CDR3 DNA reads TGTGCCAGCAGCTTAGCGAACAGCTACAATGAGCAGTTCTTC.

The genes are TRBV5-4 and TRBJ2-7; 11 positions agree with TRBD2. Germline V gene sequence: CDR1 SGHNT, CDR2 YYREEE (reference sequence). The ends lost 3 bases at V and 2 bases at J; junction bases unmatched: 4. The CDR3 sequence is 15 residues long. CDR3 protein: CASSSGTSGPYEQYF. CDR3 nucleotide sequence: TGTGCCAGCAGCTCCGGGACTAGCGGCCCCTACGAGCAGTACTTC.

The chain employs TRBV6-5 and TRBJ2-5, with TRBD1 matching 8 bases. The CDR3 consists of 16 residues. Unmatched junction bases numbered 10, after V lost 2 bases and J lost 5 bases. Germline lookup yields CDR1 MNHEY and CDR2 SVGAGI. The CDR3 DNA reads TGTGCCAGCAGTTACCGACCAGGACAGGGCGGGGAGACCCAGTACTTC. Translating gives CASSYRPGQGGETQYF.

The rearrangement links TRBV6-1 to TRBJ2-2; D is ambiguous. CDR3 length: 14 residues. Germline assignment: CDR1 MNHNS and CDR2 SASEGT. V was clipped by 0 bases and J by 5 bases, with 7 bases between them. The CDR3 DNA reads TGTGCCAGCAGTGAAGCGCGGAAGACCGGGGAGCTGTTTTTT. Translated, it gives CASSEARKTGELFF.

The V gene is TRBV25-1, the J gene TRBJ2-7; 9 nucleotides match TRBD2. CDR3 length: 14 amino acids. Germline V gives CDR1 MGHDK, CDR2 SYGVNS. V lost 4 bases, J lost 7 bases, and 8 bases stayed unmatched. CDR3 DNA sequence: TGTGCCAGCAGTGTTACGGGACTAGCAAGGGAGCAGTACTTC. It translates to CASSVTGLAREQYF.

J is TRBJ1-5 and V is TRBV29-1; 9 nucleotides agree with TRBD1. Germline V gene sequence: CDR1 SQVTM, CDR2 ANQGSEA. This CDR3 contains 14 residues. The V gene end was trimmed by 5 bases and the J gene end by 0 bases; junction bases not matched to a gene: 2. CDR3 nucleotide sequence: TGCAGCGTTAGACAGGGGGATAGCAATCAGCCCCAGCATTTT. Protein sequence: CSVRQGDSNQPQHF.

This chain uses TRBV30 with TRBJ2-1; D remains ambiguous. CDR1 is GTSNPN and CDR2 is SVGIG in the germline V gene (reference sequence). The CDR3 is made up of 12 amino acids. Trimming left V 0 bases short and J 5 bases short, with 5 bases between. The CDR3 sequence: CAWSVSHNEQFF. The CDR3 nucleotides read TGTGCCTGGAGTGTCAGTCACAATGAGCAGTTCTTC. Based on the CDR3 plus reference TRBV30 and TRBJ2-1, the full variable domain is SQTIHQWPATLVQPVGSPLSLECTVEGTSNPNLYWYRQAAGRGLQLLFYSVGIGQISSEVPQNLSASRPQDRQFILSSKKLLLSDSGFYLCAWSVSHNEQFFGPGTRLTVL.

The V gene is TRBV7-2, the J gene TRBJ2-3, with D maybe TRBD2 (6 bases). This CDR3 spans 16 amino acids. Germline V gene sequence: CDR1 SGHTA, CDR2 FQGNSA. The V gene lost 6 bases and the J gene lost 3 bases, with 19 bases spanning the gap. The CDR3, as DNA: TGTGCCAGCAGACCGCCGGGACTTCGGGGTACAGATACGCAGTATTTT. Translation: CASRPPGLRGTDTQYF.